The 18 T cell receptor beta chains presented below share a single source sample, sequenced in a study of cytomegalovirus exposure and HLA in healthy donors. It was with 60 Vbeta and 13 Jbeta primers that the PCR ran. TCRdb keeps only in-frame clones here, not all; method: immunoSEQ multiplex PCR. Of 110,000 to 150,000 clones listed, roughly 75% are singletons. The specimen sequenced was PBMCs. The receptors here all came from a middle-aged man in good health and CMV-seropositive.

The chain recombines TRBV5-4 with TRBJ2-1, with TRBD1 matching 7 bases. The CDR3 spans 14 residues. The germline CDR1 and CDR2 sequences are SGHNT and YYREEE (reference sequence). V shed 4 bases and J 6 bases; nucleotides not matched to a gene: 7. The CDR3 DNA reads as TGTGCCAGCAGCCCAGGGACAGTCTCCAATGAGCAGTTCTTC. Translated: CASSPGTVSNEQFF.

This clone was observed once. V and J are TRBV5-1 and TRBJ2-5; 8 bases fit TRBD1. The CDR3 covers 15 residues. Losses at the gene ends were 2 bases for V and 5 bases for J; bases not matched to a gene: 8. The germline V gene has CDR1 SGHRS and CDR2 YFSETQ. The CDR3 protein is CASSLMDRVEETQYF. The CDR3 coding sequence is TGCGCCAGCAGCTTAATGGACAGGGTTGAGGAGACCCAGTACTTC.

The genes are TRBV19 and TRBJ2-1; 13 positions agree with TRBD2. J gave up 4 bases and V 5 bases, and 5 bases lay outside the gene matches. This CDR3 contains 16 residues. Germline CDR1 reads LNHDA; CDR2 reads SQIVND (reference sequence). The CDR3 protein is CASSVGLAGPYNEQFF. CDR3 sequence (DNA): TGTGCCAGTAGTGTGGGACTAGCGGGACCTTACAATGAGCAGTTCTTC.

The chain joins TRBV4-3 to TRBJ2-7; D may be TRBD1 (6 bases). The CDR3 spans 15 residues. V was cut by 5 bases and J by 5 bases, with 19 bases left in between. Germline V gene data show CDR1 as LGHNA and CDR2 as YSLEER. The CDR3 DNA is TGCGCCAGCAGCAGACAGGTCAGAGGAGAAAACGAGCAGTACTTC. Translating it yields CASSRQVRGENEQYF.

This clone has a handful of counts. V usage is TRBV11-2 and J usage is TRBJ2-1; maybe TRBD1 (6 bases). The CDR3 totals 13 residues. CDR1 is SGHAT, CDR2 FQNNGV, per germline. V was pared by 4 bases and J by 8 bases, with 12 bases between. The CDR3 DNA sequence: TGTGCCAGCAGCTACGATCAGGGGCATGAGCAGTTCTTC. Its protein product is CASSYDQGHEQFF.

The genes are TRBV19 and TRBJ1-1, with a tentative D call TRBD1 (5 bases). V lost 2 bases, J lost 1 base, and 8 bases lay in between. Germline CDR1 and CDR2: LNHDA and SQIVND (reference sequence). The CDR3 contains 14 residues. The DNA for the CDR3 is TGTGCCAGTAGTATAAGGGGCCGGAACACTGAAGCTTTCTTT. The encoded protein is CASSIRGRNTEAFF.

This clone was found a few times. The chain recombines TRBV5-1 with TRBJ1-1; D perhaps matches TRBD1 (5 bases). V dropped 3 bases and J dropped 4 bases, with 13 bases sitting between them. The V gene's germline CDR1 is SGHRS and CDR2 YFSETQ. The CDR3 runs 14 residues. For the CDR3, the DNA is TGCGCCAGCAGCTCGGCAGGCGGGGGCACTGAAGCTTTCTTT. Protein: CASSSAGGGTEAFF.

The genes are TRBV28 and TRBJ2-7; a possible D gene is TRBD2 (6 bases). Trimming removed 7 bases at V and 2 bases at J, with 18 bases between. Germline loops: CDR1 MDHEN, CDR2 SYDVKM. CDR3 length: 15 residues. This CDR3 is CASTLAGGTTYEQYF. CDR3 DNA: TGTGCCAGCACCCTAGCCGGGGGTACGACCTACGAGCAGTACTTC. The complete variable domain, with remaining parts taken from reference TRBV28 and TRBJ2-7, reads DVKVTQSSRYLVKRTGEKVFLECVQDMDHENMFWYRQDPGLGLRLIYFSYDVKMKEKGDIPEGYSVSREKKERFSLILESASTNQTSMYLCASTLAGGTTYEQYFGPGTRLTVT.

This clone was recorded once. The gene calls are TRBV6-6 and TRBJ1-1, with TRBD1 matching over 7 bases. CDR3 length: 13 residues. The J segment lost 3 bases and the V segment lost 5 bases, leaving 3 bases of the junction unmatched. Germline values: CDR1 MNHNY, CDR2 SVGAGI (reference sequence). The chain's CDR3 is CASSPTGYTEAFF. The CDR3 region has the DNA TGTGCCAGCAGTCCGACAGGGTACACTGAAGCTTTCTTT.

The V gene is TRBV5-6, the J gene TRBJ2-4; 11 bases map to TRBD1. The ends lost 4 bases at V and 8 bases at J; junction bases unmatched: 17. Germline V lookup: CDR1 SGHDT, CDR2 YYEEEE. The CDR3 is 18 residues long. CDR3 bases: TGTGCCAGCAGCGGGGGGGGACAGGGGGATTTTGATGTAGACATTCAGTACTTC. Encoded protein: CASSGGGQGDFDVDIQYF.

This rearrangement joins TRBV29-1 to TRBJ2-7; D is unclear. This CDR3 contains 11 residues. Germline CDR1 and CDR2: SQVTM and ANQGSEA. V was trimmed by 6 bases and J by 7 bases, leaving 13 bases between them. The CDR3 sequence is CSVATAGEQYF. CDR3 nucleotides: TGCAGCGTGGCTACGGCCGGGGAGCAGTACTTC.

The gene calls are TRBV19 and TRBJ2-7; D unresolved. The germline CDR1 and CDR2 sequences are LNHDA and SQIVND (reference sequence). This CDR3 is built from 14 residues. V lost 5 bases to trimming and J lost 0 bases, with 11 bases between them. The CDR3 region is CASSSDRSSYEQYF. CDR3 nucleotide sequence: TGTGCCAGTAGTTCCGACCGGAGCTCCTACGAGCAGTACTTC.

This chain joins TRBV11-2 and TRBJ2-7, with D uncertain. The V gene lost 4 bases and the J gene lost 0 bases, with 7 bases spanning the gap. The CDR3 spans 13 residues. Germline assignment: CDR1 SGHAT and CDR2 FQNNGV. The CDR3 protein is CASSSSDSYEQYF. Written as DNA, the CDR3 is TGTGCCAGCAGCTCTTCAGACTCCTACGAGCAGTACTTC.

The J gene is TRBJ1-1, the V gene TRBV2; maybe TRBD1 (6 bases). CDR3 length: 14 amino acids. The germline V and J ends were trimmed by 8 bases and 0 bases, with 13 bases remaining between them. In germline, CDR1 is SNHLY, CDR2 FYNNEI. DNA of the CDR3: TGTGCCAGCGGTGGACAGCCAGTGAACACTGAAGCTTTCTTT. As protein: CASGGQPVNTEAFF.

This chain links TRBV27 with TRBJ2-3, with 8 bases identical to TRBD2. CDR1 MNHEY and CDR2 SMNVEV come from the germline V gene (reference sequence). Trimming took 3 bases from V and 2 from J; bases not matched to a gene: 4. This CDR3 spans 15 amino acids. DNA of the CDR3: TGTGCCAGCAGTTTGCGGGGGGCCGTCACAGATACGCAGTATTTT. Its protein is CASSLRGAVTDTQYF.

The V and J genes are TRBV5-5 and TRBJ2-5, with TRBD2 matching 7 bases. V trimming: 4 bases; J trimming: 5 bases; junction bases outside the gene matches: 11. Germline CDR1 is SGHKS and CDR2 is YYEKEE (reference sequence). The CDR3 extends over 15 amino acids. This CDR3 reads CASSQGTSGGETQYF. As DNA, the CDR3 is TGTGCCAGCAGCCAAGGGACCTCCGGGGGGGAGACCCAGTACTTC.

The chain combines TRBV14 with TRBJ1-4; D is unclear. The V end was cut by 3 bases, the J end by 12 bases, with 14 bases between. The CDR3 is 13 residues long. CDR1 and CDR2 from the germline V gene are SGHDN and FVKESK. The CDR3 region has the DNA TGTGCCAGCAGCCAGATCCCCGGAGCGGAACTGTTTTTT. Translation gives CASSQIPGAELFF.

The chain recombines TRBV19 with TRBJ1-2, with TRBD1 matching 7 bases. Losses at the gene ends were 3 bases for V and 2 bases for J; bases not matched to a gene: 18. The CDR3 covers 19 residues. The germline V gene has CDR1 LNHDA and CDR2 SQIVND (reference sequence). CDR3 bases: TGTGCCAGTAGTATTGGCCCCCGCCGGACAGGACTACCCAACTATGGCTACACCTTC. Translating gives CASSIGPRRTGLPNYGYTF.